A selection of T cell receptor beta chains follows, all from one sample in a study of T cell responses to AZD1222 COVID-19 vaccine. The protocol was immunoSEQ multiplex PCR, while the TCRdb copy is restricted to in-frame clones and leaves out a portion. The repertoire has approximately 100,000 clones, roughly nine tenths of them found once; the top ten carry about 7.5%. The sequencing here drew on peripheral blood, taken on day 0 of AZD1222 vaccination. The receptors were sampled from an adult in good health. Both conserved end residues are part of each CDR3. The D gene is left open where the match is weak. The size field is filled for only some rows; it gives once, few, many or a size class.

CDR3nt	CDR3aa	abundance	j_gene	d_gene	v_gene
TGTGCCAGCACAAATCCGGGACAGGGCTATAATCAGCCCCAGCATTTT	CASTNPGQGYNQPQHF	-	TRBJ1-5	TRBD1	TRBV28
TGCGCCAGCCTTCTTACCTCTGGGGCCAACGTCCTGACTTTC	CASLLTSGANVLTF	-	TRBJ2-6	-	TRBV5-1
TGTGCCAGCAGTGAAGAGGGGGCCCTAAAAAGGGATGGCTACACCTTC	CASSEEGALKRDGYTF	-	TRBJ1-2	TRBD1	TRBV2
TGTGCCAGCAGCGCACAGGGGGCGCGTGGCTACACCTTC	CASSAQGARGYTF	-	TRBJ1-2	TRBD1	TRBV11-1
TGTGCCAGCAGCCCCAGGGGGGCGCTGGGTTCACCCCTCCACTTT	CASSPRGALGSPLHF	-	TRBJ1-6	TRBD1	TRBV6-5
TGTGCCAGTGAGGGGACAGCCCGAAATGAGCAGTTCTTC	CASEGTARNEQFF	-	TRBJ2-1	TRBD1	TRBV5-6
TGTGCCAGCAGCTTAGCGGGGGTTAATTACGAGCAGTACTTC	CASSLAGVNYEQYF	few	TRBJ2-7	-	TRBV7-9
TGTGCCACTACAGGGGACGCTCGTAACTATGGCTACACCTTC	CATTGDARNYGYTF	-	TRBJ1-2	TRBD1	TRBV25-1
TGTGCCAGCCGGGGGGGGCACAATCAGCCCCAGCATTTT	CASRGGHNQPQHF	once	TRBJ1-5	-	TRBV6-5
TGTGCCAGCAGCTTGTTGGGGGCAACTAATGAAAAACTGTTTTTT	CASSLLGATNEKLFF	-	TRBJ1-4	-	TRBV5-4
TGTGCCAGCAGCTATAGACAGCCCCTGGGCACTGAAGCTTTCTTT	CASSYRQPLGTEAFF	-	TRBJ1-1	-	TRBV11-3
TGCGCCAGCAGCCAAGATCCCACCGTTCTAAATTCACCCCTCCACTTT	CASSQDPTVLNSPLHF	-	TRBJ1-6	-	TRBV4-1
TGTGCCAGTAGGAGCGGTAGGACGAATGAAAAACTGTTTTTT	CASRSGRTNEKLFF	-	TRBJ1-4	-	TRBV19
TGTGCCACCAGTGATTTTGGACAGGGGGGATTCGGGGAGCTGTTTTTT	CATSDFGQGGFGELFF	-	TRBJ2-2	TRBD1	TRBV24-1
TGTGCCAGCAGTTTAGGGACAGGATTTGGCTACACCTTC	CASSLGTGFGYTF	-	TRBJ1-2	TRBD1	TRBV28
TGTGCCAGCAGCCTACAGGGGAGGGGCTCTGGAAACACCATATATTTT	CASSLQGRGSGNTIYF	-	TRBJ1-3	TRBD1	TRBV3-1/TRBV3-2
TGCGCCAGCAGACGAGGGGCAGGGCACTATGGCTACACCTTC	CASRRGAGHYGYTF	few	TRBJ1-2	-	TRBV4-1
TGTGCCAGCAGCCCCCGGAGACAGCTATATGGCTACACCTTC	CASSPRRQLYGYTF	-	TRBJ1-2	-	TRBV5-5
TGTGCCAGCAGTCCTCAGGGGAATCATGGCTACACCTTC	CASSPQGNHGYTF	few	TRBJ1-2	-	TRBV12-3/TRBV12-4
TGCGCCAGCAGCATGACGGACAGGGGATCTGGAAACACCATATATTTT	CASSMTDRGSGNTIYF	-	TRBJ1-3	TRBD1	TRBV5-1
TGCGCCAGCAGCTTGTCTGTGGGCAATCAGCCCCAGCATTTT	CASSLSVGNQPQHF	-	TRBJ1-5	-	TRBV5-1
TGTGCCAGCAGCCCTCCTCCGTTCCAGCGGGTCTCCTACGAGCAGTACTTC	CASSPPPFQRVSYEQYF	-	TRBJ2-7	-	TRBV3-1/TRBV3-2
TGTGCCAGCTCATCAGGACAGGGCGGAAATCAGCCCCAGCATTTT	CASSSGQGGNQPQHF	-	TRBJ1-5	TRBD1	TRBV18
TGCGCCAGCAGTGACAGGGGTGGCTTAGGGACCCAGTACTTC	CASSDRGGLGTQYF	-	TRBJ2-5	-	TRBV10-1
TGTGCCAGCAGCACCAGTGAAAAACTGTTTTTT	CASSTSEKLFF	once	TRBJ1-4	-	TRBV7-9
TGCGCCAGCAGCTTGGCCACGGCGGAAAAACTGTTTTTT	CASSLATAEKLFF	-	TRBJ1-4	-	TRBV5-1
TGTGCCAGCAGACAGGGTCGGCTTGAAAAACTGTTTTTT	CASRQGRLEKLFF	-	TRBJ1-4	-	TRBV3-1/TRBV3-2
TGTGCCAGCAGCCAAGACGGGTCAGGGAGCTCCTACGAGCAGTACTTC	CASSQDGSGSSYEQYF	-	TRBJ2-7	-	TRBV14